A single sample gave rise to the 17 T cell receptor beta chains below, sequenced in a study of T cell responses to AZD1222 COVID-19 vaccine. Method: immunoSEQ multiplex PCR; TCRdb's copy keeps in-frame clones and lacks some. Here the sample spans 100,000 to 150,000 clones, 80% to 95% being singletons. Material: peripheral blood, obtained on day 0 of AZD1222 vaccination. The receptor source for this set is an adult in good health.

The chain combines TRBV19 with TRBJ1-1, with TRBD1 matching over 8 bases. Losses at the gene ends were 10 bases for V and 4 bases for J; bases not matched to a gene: 8. The CDR3 has 13 residues. Germline V gene lookup returns CDR1 LNHDA and CDR2 SQIVND (reference sequence). CDR3 coding DNA: TGTGCCACTCGGACAGGGATGGGCACTGAAGCTTTCTTT. Protein sequence: CATRTGMGTEAFF.

The rearrangement joins TRBV6-5 to TRBJ1-5, with 8 bases matching TRBD1. The CDR3 consists of 15 residues. After removal of 7 bases from V and 5 bases from J, the junction contained 10 bases not matched to a gene. CDR1 and CDR2 (germline): MNHEY, SVGAGI. The CDR3 DNA follows: TGTGCCAGCATTCGGGGCAGGGGGCTCGATCAGCCCCAGCATTTT. It yields the protein CASIRGRGLDQPQHF.

The chain uses TRBV19 and TRBJ1-2; 8 bases map to TRBD1. Trimming took 6 bases from V and 6 from J; bases not matched to a gene: 6. The CDR3 runs 13 residues. Germline lookup yields CDR1 LNHDA and CDR2 SQIVND (reference sequence). DNA of the CDR3: TGTGCCAGTAGGGTCAGGGGGCCAAATGGCTACACCTTC. Its translation is CASRVRGPNGYTF. Supplemented by reference TRBV19 and TRBJ1-2, the full variable domain reads DGGITQSPKYLFRKEGQNVTLSCEQNLNHDAMYWYRQDPGQGLRLIYYSQIVNDFQKGDIAEGYSVSREKKESFPLTVTSAQKNPTAFYLCASRVRGPNGYTFGSGTRLTVV.

V is TRBV24-1 and J is TRBJ2-7; 9 nucleotides line up with TRBD1. CDR1 KGHDR and CDR2 SFDVKD come from the germline V gene. The CDR3 totals 14 residues. The V and J ends lost 4 bases and 5 bases, in that order; junction bases with no gene match: 5. The CDR3 coding sequence is TGTGCCACCAGTGACCCAGGGACAGGGAACGAGCAGTACTTC. Its translation: CATSDPGTGNEQYF.

V usage is TRBV4-1 and J usage is TRBJ1-6; a weak D match, TRBD1 (6 bases). This CDR3 contains 17 residues. Germline loops: CDR1 MGHRA, CDR2 YSYEKL. V was clipped by 4 bases and J by 9 bases, with 22 bases between them. Here the CDR3 DNA reads TGCGCCAGCAGCCTGAGGGACACGCTCATGGTCAGTTCACCCCTCCACTTT. Encoded protein: CASSLRDTLMVSSPLHF.

The V call is TRBV12-3 or TRBV12-4, the J call TRBJ2-7; TRBD2 might be the D (5 bases). Trimming removed 7 bases from V and 7 bases from J, with 14 bases in between. The CDR3 totals 12 residues. CDR3 DNA sequence: TGTGCCAGCACGTCCCCCTCGGGGGAGCAGTACTTC. Protein product: CASTSPSGEQYF.

The chain uses TRBV7-2 and TRBJ2-7, with 9 nucleotides matching TRBD2. Germline values: CDR1 SGHTA, CDR2 FQGNSA. V trimming: 4 bases; J trimming: 0 bases; junction bases outside the gene matches: 1. There are 14 residues in the CDR3. The CDR3, as DNA: TGTGCCAGCAGCTCTAGCGGGAACTCCTACGAGCAGTACTTC. This translates into CASSSSGNSYEQYF.

The sample holds one count of this clone. J is TRBJ2-1 and V is TRBV27; perhaps TRBD2 as D (7 bases). Between the trimmed V and J ends, which lost 0 bases and 7 bases, there was a span of 13 bases. The CDR3 covers 15 residues. Per germline, CDR1 MNHEY and CDR2 SMNVEV (reference sequence). CDR3 region: CASSLSLGGHNEQFF. In DNA, the CDR3 is TGTGCCAGCAGTTTATCCTTGGGGGGGCATAATGAGCAGTTCTTC.

The J gene is TRBJ1-2, the V gene TRBV9; 7 bases line up with TRBD1. Germline V lookup: CDR1 SGDLS, CDR2 YYNGEE. V was clipped by 0 bases and J by 6 bases; unmatched bases: 8. CDR3 length: 15 residues. Here the CDR3 reads CASSVDDRDVDGYTF. For the CDR3, the DNA is TGTGCCAGCAGCGTAGACGACAGGGATGTCGATGGCTACACCTTC.

The rearrangement joins TRBV15 to TRBJ1-2; D is perhaps TRBD1 (6 bases). Germline V gene sequence: CDR1 LNHNV, CDR2 YYDKDF (reference sequence). The CDR3 contains 14 residues. V lost 2 bases, J lost 7 bases, and 14 bases lay in between. The CDR3 coding sequence is TGTGCCACCAGCAGAACAACACAGGGTGGTGGCTACACCTTC. Its translation: CATSRTTQGGGYTF.

The chain recombines TRBV2 with TRBJ1-5; D is possibly TRBD1 (6 bases). The V and J ends lost 8 bases and 1 base respectively, with 12 bases between them. CDR1 and CDR2 from the germline V gene are SNHLY and FYNNEI. The CDR3 consists of 14 residues. The CDR3 loop reads CASQNRESNQPQHF. The DNA of the CDR3 is TGTGCCAGCCAAAACAGGGAAAGCAATCAGCCCCAGCATTTT.

The chain joins TRBV5-4 to TRBJ2-1; no firm D call. V was cut by 0 bases and J by 1 base, with 8 bases left in between. The germline gives CDR1 SGHNT, CDR2 YYREEE (reference sequence). This CDR3 is built from 15 residues. The CDR3 bases are TGTGCCAGCAGCTTGGGGCCATCTTCCTACAATGAGCAGTTCTTC. This translates into CASSLGPSSYNEQFF.

The genes are TRBV2 and TRBJ2-5, with TRBD2 identical over 11 bases. Germline V gene lookup returns CDR1 SNHLY and CDR2 FYNNEI. The CDR3 runs to 15 residues. J gave up 5 bases and V 3 bases, and 5 bases lay outside the gene matches. In DNA, the CDR3 is TGTGCCAGCAGTGATCTAGCGGGGGGCGGGGAGACCCAGTACTTC. Its translation is CASSDLAGGGETQYF.

The V call is TRBV4-3, the J call TRBJ2-2; weak D call: TRBD2 (5 bases). Per germline, CDR1 LGHNA and CDR2 YSLEER. Trimming shortened V by 1 base and J by 4 bases, and 28 bases separated the two germline ends. The CDR3 extends over 21 amino acids. CDR3 loop: CASSQGGPLQRKRLTTGELFF. CDR3 sequence (DNA): TGCGCCAGCAGCCAAGGTGGCCCCCTGCAGCGGAAAAGACTCACCACCGGGGAGCTGTTTTTT.

The chain couples TRBV5-1 to TRBJ1-1; D unresolved. This CDR3 comprises 12 residues. Trimming removed 0 bases from V and 6 bases from J, with 6 bases in between. Germline CDR1 reads SGHRS; CDR2 reads YFSETQ. Written as DNA, the CDR3 is TGCGCCAGCAGCTTGGACGGGGCTGAAGCTTTCTTT. It codes for CASSLDGAEAFF.

The chain carries TRBV12-3 or TRBV12-4 and TRBJ2-1, with a possible D match to TRBD1 (7 bases). This CDR3 comprises 12 residues. Trimming cost V 5 bases and J 12 bases, with 14 bases left between them. The CDR3 sequence: CASSAGGLGQFF. In nucleotides, the CDR3 is TGTGCCAGCAGTGCAGGGGGGCTTGGGCAGTTCTTC.

The CDR3 bases are TGTGCCAGCAGTTTATGGGACAGGGGCTATGGCTACACCTTC. Its protein is CASSLWDRGYGYTF. The V and J genes are TRBV28 and TRBJ1-2, with 9 bases aligning to TRBD1. The CDR3 length is 14 residues. Germline V gene lookup returns CDR1 MDHEN and CDR2 SYDVKM. J lost 4 bases, V lost 0 bases, and 0 bases had no gene match.